Following are 23 T cell receptor beta chains from one sample sequenced in a study of preoperative IRX-2 immunotherapy in early breast cancer (dated by TCRdb to about 2019). In the paper's terms, the treatment or condition label means: preoperative locoregional IRX-2 cytokine immunotherapy. The protocol used for the library was the immunoSEQ multiplex PCR assay. TCRdb carries this immuneACCESS record with in-frame sequences only. Its versions omit some clonotypes, under half of them owing to an unresolved V gene in the studies checked, with the rest unexplained. Here the sample has 24,000 or so clones; 85% to 95% occur a single time. Clones ranked in the top ten supply about 17% of the sample. The source material was tumor tissue, sampled after IRX-2 immunotherapy. The source is a human donor with breast cancer.

The chain combines TRBV27 with TRBJ1-5, with 7 positions matching TRBD1. V lost 8 bases to trimming and J lost 4 bases; unmatched junction nucleotides: 8. CDR3 length equals 14 residues. Germline V gives CDR1 MNHEY, CDR2 SMNVEV (reference sequence). CDR3 coding DNA: TGTGCCAGCCGCGGCGAGGGGGCGAATCAGCCCCAGCATTTT. Its translation is CASRGEGANQPQHF.

The chain has TRBV5-6 and TRBJ2-3; D unclear. This CDR3 is built from 13 residues. The germline V and J ends were trimmed by 4 bases and 6 bases, with 12 bases remaining between them. Germline V gene data show CDR1 as SGHDT and CDR2 as YYEEEE. Here the CDR3 reads CASSETRTDTQYF. The CDR3 DNA is TGTGCCAGCAGCGAGACGAGGACGGATACGCAGTATTTT.

This clone is termed large. V and J are TRBV27 and TRBJ1-5; D remains unclear. V lost 2 bases and J lost 5, with 13 bases in between. This CDR3 spans 15 amino acids. In germline, CDR1 is MNHEY, CDR2 SMNVEV (reference sequence). The CDR3 region has the DNA TGTGCCAGCAGTTTAGGGTCAGCGCCCCATCAGCCCCAGCATTTT. Translated, it gives CASSLGSAPHQPQHF.

The chain is built from TRBV7-9 and TRBJ1-2; 7 bases are shared with TRBD1. J lost 9 bases, V lost 4 bases, and 8 bases had no gene match. This CDR3 has 13 amino acids. Germline V gives CDR1 SEHNR, CDR2 FQNEAQ (reference sequence). CDR3 nucleotide sequence: TGTGCCAGCAGCTCGCCAAACAGGGGTCGCTACACCTTC. It is translated as CASSSPNRGRYTF.

The gene calls are TRBV7-8 and TRBJ1-1; D uncertain. V gave up 8 bases and J gave up 1 base, with 11 bases separating them. CDR3 length: 13 residues. Germline CDR1 SGHVS, CDR2 FQNEAQ. CDR3 residues: CASSPIPNTEAFF. The CDR3 coding sequence is TGTGCCAGCTCCCCAATCCCGAACACTGAAGCTTTCTTT.

CDR3 nucleotide sequence: TGTGCCAGCAGTGATCCTCTCGACCGACGGAGCTATGGCTACACCTTC. This gives the protein CASSDPLDRRSYGYTF. The rearrangement links TRBV6-1 to TRBJ1-2; the D is unclear. Germline V gene lookup returns CDR1 MNHNS and CDR2 SASEGT. This CDR3 has 16 residues. The ends were cut back, 3 bases at V and 4 bases at J, with 18 bases in the middle.

This chain uses TRBV6-5 with TRBJ1-5; a weak D match, TRBD1 (5 bases). Germline CDR1 MNHEY, CDR2 SVGAGI. Trimming removed 8 bases at V and 3 bases at J, with 8 bases between. The CDR3 extends over 12 amino acids. CDR3: CASQGPNQPQHF. CDR3 coding DNA: TGTGCCAGCCAGGGACCCAATCAGCCCCAGCATTTT.

This chain joins TRBV5-5 and TRBJ1-5, with D tentatively TRBD1 (6 bases). Germline V gene sequence: CDR1 SGHKS, CDR2 YYEKEE (reference sequence). This CDR3 has 16 amino acids. The V end was cut by 1 base, the J end by 2 bases, with 13 bases between. This CDR3 is CASSLRGGWGNQPQHF. The DNA for the CDR3 is TGTGCCAGCAGCTTGAGGGGGGGATGGGGCAATCAGCCCCAGCATTTT.

The gene calls are TRBV9 and TRBJ2-5; D is uncertain. Trimming left V 2 bases short and J 9 bases short, with 14 bases between. This CDR3 spans 13 amino acids. The germline V gene encodes CDR1 SGDLS and CDR2 YYNGEE. The CDR3 nucleotides are TGTGCCAGCAGCGTGAGTCAAGAGACGGCCCAGTACTTC. Encoded protein: CASSVSQETAQYF.

This chain links TRBV4-2 with TRBJ1-1; 7 bases map to TRBD1. V shed 5 bases and J 0 bases; nucleotides not matched to a gene: 6. The CDR3 runs to 15 residues. From germline, CDR1 is LGHNA and CDR2 YNFKEQ. The CDR3 spells CASSVGQPVNTEAFF. The CDR3 DNA sequence: TGTGCCAGCAGCGTGGGACAGCCTGTGAACACTGAAGCTTTCTTT.

In this sample, this clone turned up once. The V and J genes are TRBV6-5 and TRBJ1-1, with 9 positions matching TRBD1. V was clipped by 4 bases and J by 4 bases; unmatched bases: 4. CDR1 MNHEY and CDR2 SVGAGI come from the germline V gene. The CDR3 has 14 amino acids. The CDR3 coding sequence is TGTGCCAGCAGTTTTAGGGACAGGGTCACTGAAGCTTTCTTT. Its translation: CASSFRDRVTEAFF.

A note on this clone: Its ends do not fully match the called genes, so a read error is possible. J is TRBJ2-7 and V is TRBV7-7; maybe TRBD1 (6 bases). Germline CDR1 and CDR2: SSHAT and FNYEAQ (reference sequence). The CDR3 runs to 13 residues. The CDR3 coding sequence is TGTGCTAGCAGCCTACGGACAGACTACGAGCAGTACTTC. This gives the protein CASSLRTDYEQYF.

The genes are TRBV7-8 and TRBJ2-7, with D uncertain. Germline V gene lookup returns CDR1 SGHVS and CDR2 FQNEAQ. Deletions cut 5 bases from V and 5 bases from J, with 10 bases between. There are 12 residues in the CDR3. Here the CDR3 reads CASSPDGDEQYF. The DNA for the CDR3 is TGTGCCAGCAGCCCCGACGGCGACGAGCAGTACTTC.

The chain joins TRBV28 to TRBJ1-5; weak D call: TRBD1 (5 bases). V gave up 5 bases and J gave up 4 bases, with 12 bases separating them. The germline V gene has CDR1 MDHEN and CDR2 SYDVKM. CDR3 length: 14 residues. CDR3 sequence reads: CASSATGPNQPQHF. CDR3 nucleotides: TGTGCCAGCAGTGCTACAGGCCCAAATCAGCCCCAGCATTTT.

This chain links TRBV6-5 with TRBJ2-2; a weak D match, TRBD2 (6 bases). The germline V and J ends were trimmed by 0 bases and 5 bases, with 13 bases remaining between them. Germline V gene lookup returns CDR1 MNHEY and CDR2 SVGAGI. This CDR3 has 16 residues. The CDR3 sequence is CASSYSRVRGTGELFF. In DNA form, the CDR3 reads TGTGCCAGCAGTTACTCGAGAGTACGGGGGACCGGGGAGCTGTTTTTT.

This chain joins TRBV19 and TRBJ1-1; D ambiguous. The CDR3 has 15 amino acids. In germline, CDR1 is LNHDA, CDR2 SQIVND (reference sequence). V was clipped by 1 base and J by 0 bases, with 9 bases between them. CDR3 sequence: CASSIGGSMNTEAFF. CDR3 coding DNA: TGTGCCAGTAGTATAGGTGGCAGCATGAACACTGAAGCTTTCTTT.

The table lists this clone with a count of one. This chain connects TRBV11-3 to TRBJ2-3; D might be TRBD1 (7 bases). V gave up 5 bases and J gave up 0 bases, with 12 bases separating them. The CDR3 totals 15 residues. CDR1 is SGHNT, CDR2 YENEEA, per germline. CDR3 sequence (DNA): TGTGCCAGCAGCCCGACAGGGACTAGCACAGATACGCAGTATTTT. Residues: CASSPTGTSTDTQYF.

On this clone: Its ends do not fully match the called genes, so a read error is possible. This same CDR3 is encoded by further DNA sequences in the sample. V gene TRBV11-2 combines with J gene TRBJ1-5; D gene ambiguous. The V gene's germline CDR1 is SGHAT and CDR2 FQNNGV. The CDR3 has 15 residues. The CDR3 is CASSLDRGGNQPQHF. CDR3 bases: TGTGCCAGCAGCTTAGACCGGGGTGGCAATCAGCCCCAACATTTT.

This clone was recorded only once. The rearrangement uses TRBV6-5 and TRBJ2-3; D might be TRBD2 (6 bases). V lost 2 bases, J lost 2 bases, and 11 bases lay in between. CDR1 is MNHEY, CDR2 SVGAGI, per germline. This CDR3 region has 15 residues. This CDR3 is CASSYDRGYTDTQYF. The CDR3 DNA reads as TGTGCCAGCAGTTACGATCGGGGGTACACAGATACGCAGTATTTT.

The gene calls are TRBV29-1 and TRBJ1-5, with D uncertain. The V end lost 4 bases, the J end lost 9 bases, and 13 bases lay between the germline ends. This CDR3 contains 12 residues. Germline V lookup: CDR1 SQVTM, CDR2 ANQGSEA. CDR3 coding DNA: TGCAGCGTTGCTGACGCGAAGTTGCCCCAGCATTTT. It translates to CSVADAKLPQHF.

The chain links TRBV4-2 to TRBJ2-2; D not certain. The CDR3 runs to 13 residues. The V gene lost 4 bases and the J gene lost 1 base, with 4 bases spanning the gap. The V gene's germline CDR1 is LGHNA and CDR2 YNFKEQ. Written as DNA, the CDR3 is TGTGCCAGCAGCCCCGAGAACACCGGGGAGCTGTTTTTT. Amino acids: CASSPENTGELFF.

The gene calls are TRBV5-1 and TRBJ2-1; D unresolved. The CDR3 extends over 14 amino acids. The ends were cut back, 6 bases at V and 0 bases at J, with 10 bases in the middle. Germline V gene sequence: CDR1 SGHRS, CDR2 YFSETQ. The CDR3 DNA reads as TGCGCCAGCAACCCAGAGAGCTCCTACAATGAGCAGTTCTTC. Translation gives CASNPESSYNEQFF.

In DNA form, the CDR3 reads TGTGCCAGCAGGGCGACCACCCTTGGTGGTACGCAGTATTTT. This encodes CASRATTLGGTQYF. The V and J genes are TRBV7-2 and TRBJ2-3; D unresolved. Germline-derived CDR1 and CDR2 are SGHTA and FQGNSA. The V gene lost 6 bases and the J gene lost 8 bases, with 18 bases spanning the gap. This CDR3 spans 14 amino acids.